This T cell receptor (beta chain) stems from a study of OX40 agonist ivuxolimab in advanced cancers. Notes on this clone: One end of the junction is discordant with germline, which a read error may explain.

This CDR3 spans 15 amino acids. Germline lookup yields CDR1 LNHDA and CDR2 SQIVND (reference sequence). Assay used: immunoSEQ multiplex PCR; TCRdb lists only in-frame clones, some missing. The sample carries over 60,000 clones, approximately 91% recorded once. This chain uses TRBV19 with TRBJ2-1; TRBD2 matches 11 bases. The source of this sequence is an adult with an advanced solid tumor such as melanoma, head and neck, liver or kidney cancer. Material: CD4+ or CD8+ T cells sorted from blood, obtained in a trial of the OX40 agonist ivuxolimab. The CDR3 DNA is TGTGCCAGTAGCATAGCGGGAGGGGGCTACAATGAGCAGTTCTTC. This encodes CASSIAGGGYNEQFF.